This TCR beta chain was recorded in a study of vaccination effects on CD4 cells after COVID-19. Overall study findings and caveats: Nearly all vaccine-induced clones in healthy recipients recognized only SARS-CoV-2.

Comments on this clone: Antigen specificity is unknown.

Here immunoSEQ multiplex PCR was the method, and the copy in TCRdb shows in-frame clones only, minus some. The table records 55,000 to 70,000 clones, 81% of them present only once. CDR1 is SGHTA, CDR2 FQGNSA, per germline. The CDR3 spans 14 residues. V lost 5 bases and J lost 3, with 11 bases in between. Antigen-specific CD4+ T cells were expanded with viral peptide pools in the ViraFEST assay before sequencing. The culture ran for approximately 10 days before CD4+ T cells were isolated. Cultures got half-medium changes with IL-2 on days 3 and 7. The sample consisted of CD4+ T cells from PBMCs cultured with HCoV-229E spike peptides, taken before COVID-19 vaccination. The rearrangement uses TRBV7-2 and TRBJ2-1; D is unclear. The TCR originated in a human donor who received a COVID-19 vaccine. The CDR3 loop is CASSGRSDYNEQFF. The CDR3 DNA is TGTGCCAGCAGCGGCCGATCAGACTACAATGAGCAGTTCTTC.